This T cell receptor beta chain appears in the sequencing data of a study of monozygotic twins with inflammatory bowel disease. As concerns this clonotype: Its specificity is unknown.

Germline CDR1 reads KGHDR; CDR2 reads SFDVKD. The CDR3 consists of 16 residues. Per donor, approximately 2.6 ml of blood was collected and frozen. It was about 3,400 ng of total RNA that each TCR library used. Reanalyzing the 5' RACE reads, TCRdb keeps one entry per CDR3 protein, without DNA. Its listing shows 440,000 or so distinct CDR3 sequences. Study-wide results and caveats: T cell subtypes were not distinguishable in this analysis. Among IBD patients, TCRbeta diversity (inverse Simpson) was lower than in healthy co-twins.

The receptor's source is a human donor with ulcerative colitis or Crohn's disease, or a healthy co-twin of an affected twin (not recorded which). The sequenced sample was blood. The chain has TRBV24-1 and TRBJ2-2; TCRdb calls TRBD1, which cannot be checked without DNA. The CDR3 sequence is CATSDLAQGSTGELFF.